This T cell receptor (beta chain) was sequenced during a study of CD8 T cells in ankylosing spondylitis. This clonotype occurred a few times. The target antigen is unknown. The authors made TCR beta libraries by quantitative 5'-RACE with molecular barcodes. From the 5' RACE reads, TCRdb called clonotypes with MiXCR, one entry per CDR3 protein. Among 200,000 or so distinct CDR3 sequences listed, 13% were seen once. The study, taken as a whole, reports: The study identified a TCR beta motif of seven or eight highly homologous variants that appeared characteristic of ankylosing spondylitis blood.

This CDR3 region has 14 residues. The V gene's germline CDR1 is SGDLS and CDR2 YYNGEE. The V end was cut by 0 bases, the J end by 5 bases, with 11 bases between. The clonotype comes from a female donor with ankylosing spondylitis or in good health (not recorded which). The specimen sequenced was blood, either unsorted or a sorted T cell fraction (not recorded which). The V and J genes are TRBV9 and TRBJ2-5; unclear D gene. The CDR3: CASSVEEQRETQYF. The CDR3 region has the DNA TGTGCCAGCAGCGTAGAGGAACAACGGGAGACCCAGTACTTC. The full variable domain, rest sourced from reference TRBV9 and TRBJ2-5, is DSGVTQTPKHLITATGQRVTLRCSPRSGDLSVYWYQQSLDQGLQFLIQYYNGEERAKGNILERFSAQQFPDLHSELNLSSLELGDSALYFCASSVEEQRETQYFGPGTRLLVL.